This TCR beta chain was sequenced for a study of T cells in Graves' hyperthyroidism and ophthalmopathy. Template material for amplifying TCR beta CDR3 regions consisted of RNA transcripts. Carried out on the TCR CDR3, a first-round RT-PCR used the HTBI primer set. MiXCR, run by TCRdb on the multiplex PCR reads, gives a single entry per CDR3 protein. The repertoire consists of about 640,000 distinct CDR3 sequences, with 20% to 25% occurring once and the leading ten covering 30% to 40%. Per germline, CDR1 DFQATT and CDR2 SNEGSKA (reference sequence). This CDR3 comprises 14 residues. The ends were cut back, 0 bases at V and 6 bases at J, with 11 bases in the middle. Using 10 ml of fresh peripheral blood, PBMCs were prepared.

The genes are TRBV20-1 and TRBJ1-4; TRBD1 might be the D (5 bases). This clonotype originated in a man younger than 40 with Graves' ophthalmopathy. Sequenced sample: blood. Written as DNA, the CDR3 is TGCAGTGCTAGAGAGGAGGGGCGTTATGAAAAACTGTTTTTT. This codes for CSAREEGRYEKLFF.